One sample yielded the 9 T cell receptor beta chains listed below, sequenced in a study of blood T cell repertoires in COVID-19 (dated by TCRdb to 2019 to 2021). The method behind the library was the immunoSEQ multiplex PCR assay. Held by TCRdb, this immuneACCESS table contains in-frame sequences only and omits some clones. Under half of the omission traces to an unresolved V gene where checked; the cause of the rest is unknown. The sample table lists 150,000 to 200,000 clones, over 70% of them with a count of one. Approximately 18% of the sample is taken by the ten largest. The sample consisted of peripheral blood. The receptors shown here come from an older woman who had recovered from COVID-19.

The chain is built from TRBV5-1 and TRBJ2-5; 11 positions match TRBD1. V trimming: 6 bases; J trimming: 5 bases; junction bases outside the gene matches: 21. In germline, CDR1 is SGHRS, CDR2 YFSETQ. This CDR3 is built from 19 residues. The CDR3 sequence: CASMDRGRSGRWTWETQYF. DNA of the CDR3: TGCGCCAGCATGGACAGGGGGCGGTCGGGTCGCTGGACGTGGGAGACCCAGTACTTC.

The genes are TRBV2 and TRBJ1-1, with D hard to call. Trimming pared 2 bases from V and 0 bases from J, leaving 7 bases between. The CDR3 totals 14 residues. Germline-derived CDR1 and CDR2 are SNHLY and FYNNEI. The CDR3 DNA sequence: TGTGCCAGCAGTGAAATGGGAGTGAACACTGAAGCTTTCTTT. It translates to CASSEMGVNTEAFF.

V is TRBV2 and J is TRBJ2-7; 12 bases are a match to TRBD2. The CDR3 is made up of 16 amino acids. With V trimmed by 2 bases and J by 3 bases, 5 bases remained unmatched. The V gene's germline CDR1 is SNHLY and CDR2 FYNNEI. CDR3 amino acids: CASSERQGLAGYEQYF. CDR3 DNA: TGTGCCAGCAGTGAACGTCAGGGACTAGCGGGCTACGAGCAGTACTTC.

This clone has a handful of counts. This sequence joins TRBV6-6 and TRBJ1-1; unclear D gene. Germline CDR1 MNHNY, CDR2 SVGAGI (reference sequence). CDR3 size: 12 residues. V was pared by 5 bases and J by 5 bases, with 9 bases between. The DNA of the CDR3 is TGTGCCAGCAGTCCCCCTGAGACTGAAGCTTTCTTT. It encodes CASSPPETEAFF.

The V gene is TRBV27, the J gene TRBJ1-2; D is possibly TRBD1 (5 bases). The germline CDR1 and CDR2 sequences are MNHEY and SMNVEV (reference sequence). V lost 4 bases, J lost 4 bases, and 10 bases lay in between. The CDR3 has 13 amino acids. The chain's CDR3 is CASSWGGGYGYTF. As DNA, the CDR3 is TGTGCCAGCAGTTGGGGGGGTGGCTATGGCTACACCTTC.

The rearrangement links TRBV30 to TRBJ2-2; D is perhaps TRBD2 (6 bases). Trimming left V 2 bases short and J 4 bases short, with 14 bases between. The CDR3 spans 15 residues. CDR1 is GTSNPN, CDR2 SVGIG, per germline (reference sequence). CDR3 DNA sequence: TGTGCCTGGAGTCGCGGGGCACACCCCACCGGGGAGCTGTTTTTT. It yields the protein CAWSRGAHPTGELFF.

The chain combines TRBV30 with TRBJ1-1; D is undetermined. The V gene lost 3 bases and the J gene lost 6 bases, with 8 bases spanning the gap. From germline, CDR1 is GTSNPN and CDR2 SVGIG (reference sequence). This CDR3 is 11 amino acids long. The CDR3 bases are TGTGCCTGGAGCTGGGAGGCTGAAGCTTTCTTT. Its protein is CAWSWEAEAFF.

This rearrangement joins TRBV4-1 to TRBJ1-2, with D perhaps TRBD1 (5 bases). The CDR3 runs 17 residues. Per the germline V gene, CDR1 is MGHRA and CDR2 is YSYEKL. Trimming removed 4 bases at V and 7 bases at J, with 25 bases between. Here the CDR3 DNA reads TGCGCCAGCAGCCGGGGCCATTGGGGGGGACTCTTTGGTGGCTACACCTTC. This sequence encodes CASSRGHWGGLFGGYTF.

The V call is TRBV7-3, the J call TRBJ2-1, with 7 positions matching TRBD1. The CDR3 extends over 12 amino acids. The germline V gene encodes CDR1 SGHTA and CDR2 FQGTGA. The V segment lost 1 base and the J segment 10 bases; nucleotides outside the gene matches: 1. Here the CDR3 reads CASSLNRGEQFF. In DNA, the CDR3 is TGTGCCAGCAGCTTAAACAGGGGAGAGCAGTTCTTC.